This T cell receptor beta chain appears in the sequencing data of a study of cytomegalovirus exposure and HLA in healthy donors. Turning to this clone: Its antigen is unknown.

This CDR3 has 15 amino acids. V shed 7 bases and J 9 bases; nucleotides not matched to a gene: 8. Germline CDR1 and CDR2: MGHDK and SYGVNS. PCR primers comprised 60 Vbeta and 13 Jbeta primers. Here immunoSEQ multiplex PCR was the method, and the copy in TCRdb shows in-frame clones only, minus some. The repertoire has some 100,000 clones, about 80% of them found once; the top ten carry under 4%. Overall study findings and caveats: Later on, an analysis found that several of the most significant clusters appeared to be linked to common viral pathogens, which included parvovirus B19. In an earlier analysis, productive rearrangement rates for most beta V segments clustered near 87% or 30%.

This clonotype was sampled from a male donor in good health and CMV-seropositive. Material for sequencing was PBMCs. V gene TRBV25-1 combines with J gene TRBJ2-1; 14 bases are a match to TRBD2. The CDR3 is CASTAGLAGAGEQFF. The CDR3 DNA reads as TGTGCCAGCACCGCGGGACTAGCGGGGGCGGGTGAGCAGTTCTTC.